Listed here are 8 T cell receptor beta chains from one sample, sequenced in a study of OX40 agonist ivuxolimab in advanced cancers. The table came from immunoSEQ multiplex PCR; TCRdb's copy has only in-frame clones and leaves some out. The data show about 34,000 clones, 65% to 90% seen once. The starting material was CD4+ or CD8+ T cells sorted from blood, obtained in a trial of the OX40 agonist ivuxolimab. The receptors stem from an adult with an advanced solid tumor such as melanoma, head and neck, liver or kidney cancer.

V usage is TRBV5-4 and J usage is TRBJ1-2; D is possibly TRBD1 (5 bases). Germline lookup yields CDR1 SGHNT and CDR2 YYREEE (reference sequence). This CDR3 has 11 residues. Trimming left V 4 bases short and J 12 bases short, with 13 bases between. In DNA form, the CDR3 reads TGTGCCAGCAGCATCTCCGGGACGGACACCTTC. This gives the protein CASSISGTDTF.

V is TRBV30 and J is TRBJ2-2; 10 bases align to TRBD2. The germline gives CDR1 GTSNPN, CDR2 SVGIG (reference sequence). This CDR3 is built from 15 residues. J lost 4 bases, V lost 5 bases, and 7 bases had no gene match. The CDR3 nucleotides are TGTGCCTGGGTTCTAGCGGGAGCAAGCACCGGGGAGCTGTTTTTT. This sequence encodes CAWVLAGASTGELFF.

This clone occurred a few times. This chain connects TRBV7-9 to TRBJ1-1; D call uncertain. The CDR3 extends over 12 amino acids. V gave up 1 base and J gave up 3 bases, with 3 bases separating them. Germline V gene data show CDR1 as SEHNR and CDR2 as FQNEAQ (reference sequence). This CDR3 is CASSLDHTEAFF. The DNA of the CDR3 is TGTGCCAGCAGCTTAGACCACACTGAAGCTTTCTTT. The whole variable domain, filled in from reference TRBV7-9 and TRBJ1-1, reads DTGVSQNPRHKITKRGQNVTFRCDPISEHNRLYWYRQTLGQGPEFLTYFQNEAQLEKSRLLSDRFSAERPKGSFSTLEIQRTEQGDSAMYLCASSLDHTEAFFGQGTRLTVV.

In its sample, this clone was seen a few times. The chain is built from TRBV7-3 and TRBJ2-2; 12 bases map to TRBD2. V trimming: 2 bases; J trimming: 4 bases; junction bases outside the gene matches: 11. The CDR3 is 19 amino acids. Germline CDR1 is SGHTA and CDR2 is FQGTGA. CDR3 bases: TGTGCCAGCAGCTTACCCAGGACTAGCGGGATAGGGGGCACCGGGGAGCTGTTTTTT. Its translation is CASSLPRTSGIGGTGELFF.

This chain uses TRBV30 with TRBJ1-1, with TRBD1 matching 7 bases. The V segment lost 7 bases and the J segment 4 bases; nucleotides outside the gene matches: 6. Germline lookup yields CDR1 GTSNPN and CDR2 SVGIG (reference sequence). The CDR3 is 12 residues long. This CDR3 is CASQGLGTEAFF. For the CDR3, the DNA is TGTGCCTCACAGGGGTTGGGCACTGAAGCTTTCTTT.

The chain recombines TRBV9 with TRBJ2-6, with TRBD1 matching over 7 bases. J gave up 0 bases and V 3 bases, and 9 bases lay outside the gene matches. In germline, CDR1 is SGDLS, CDR2 YYNGEE. The CDR3 is made up of 18 amino acids. In DNA, the CDR3 is TGTGCCAGCAGCGCTCGGGACAGTGGGATCTCTGGGGCCAACGTCCTGACTTTC. It yields the protein CASSARDSGISGANVLTF.

The DNA of the CDR3 is TGTGCCAGCAGTTTATTGGCGGGAGGGTATAACAATGAGCAGTTCTTC. It translates to CASSLLAGGYNNEQFF. V usage is TRBV28 and J usage is TRBJ2-1, with 9 bases matching TRBD2. The CDR3 extends over 16 amino acids. V dropped 1 base and J dropped 5; count of bases not matched to a gene: 6. CDR1 and CDR2 (germline): MDHEN, SYDVKM.

The chain employs TRBV15 and TRBJ2-3; D might be TRBD1 or TRBD2, each matching 5 bases. Germline values: CDR1 LNHNV, CDR2 YYDKDF (reference sequence). This CDR3 comprises 14 residues. V lost 5 bases and J lost 4, with 13 bases in between. As DNA, the CDR3 is TGTGCCACCAGCTGGAATTTGGGGGCAGATACGCAGTATTTT. Amino acids: CATSWNLGADTQYF.